This T cell receptor (beta chain) comes out of a study of tumor T cells in aggressive B-cell lymphoma. Produced via immunoSEQ multiplex PCR; TCRdb's table is partial and in-frame only. The sample comprises about 5,400 clones, less than 85% of which are singletons, and approximately 3% rests with the top ten. Germline V gives CDR1 SGHAT, CDR2 FQNNGV. The CDR3 length is 16 residues. V lost 1 base to trimming and J lost 8 bases; unmatched junction nucleotides: 8. The origin of this receptor is an adult with diffuse large B cell lymphoma. This rearrangement joins TRBV11-2 to TRBJ2-1, with 10 bases that match TRBD2. The sample taken for sequencing was tumor tissue. This CDR3 reads CASSLVGLAGVDEQFF. As DNA, the CDR3 is TGTGCCAGCAGCTTAGTTGGGCTAGCGGGAGTTGATGAGCAGTTCTTC. Variable domain in full (rest from reference TRBV11-2 and TRBJ2-1): EAGVAQSPRYKIIEKRQSVAFWCNPISGHATLYWYQQILGQGPKLLIQFQNNGVVDDSQLPKDRFSAERLKGVDSTLKIQPAKLEDSAVYLCASSLVGLAGVDEQFFGPGTRLTVL.